Included here is one TCR beta chain sequence, with context. Sequencing was performed with immunoSEQ multiplex PCR; in TCRdb, only in-frame clones are kept and a portion is missing. In the table there are tens of thousands of clones, 65% to 90% of which are singletons. The data derive from a study of OX40 agonist ivuxolimab in advanced cancers. Study-wide background: Eligibility rules accepted prior anti-PD-1, anti-PD-L1 or anti-CTLA-4 therapy, and 35% to 45% had some. Partial responses were observed in three patients, of whom one had hepatocellular carcinoma and two had cutaneous melanoma.

On cycle 4 day 1 and cycle 7 day 1, as well as at baseline, blood was sampled. The V gene lost 2 bases and the J gene lost 0 bases, with 14 bases spanning the gap. CDR1 and CDR2 from the germline V gene are SGHTA and FQGNSA. This CDR3 is built from 17 residues. This sample comprised CD4+ or CD8+ T cells sorted from blood, obtained in a trial of the OX40 agonist ivuxolimab. The source is an adult with an advanced solid tumor such as melanoma, head and neck, liver or kidney cancer. The V call is TRBV7-2, the J call TRBJ2-1; D gene uncertain. As DNA, the CDR3 is TGTGCCAGCAGCTTAACTTTTGGTCGGGCCTCCTACAATGAGCAGTTCTTC. This encodes CASSLTFGRASYNEQFF.